Reported below is one T cell receptor (beta chain). Its antigen is not identified. The CDR3 totals 13 residues. CDR1 and CDR2 from the germline V gene are LNHDA and SQIVND (reference sequence). This entry comes from a study of cytomegalovirus exposure and HLA in healthy donors. Study-wide background: About 82 million unique TCRs from HLA-typed donors were held in an early release of data. General study points: Researchers reported in a later analysis that a missense DCLRE1C variant was tied to TCR beta V- and J-gene trimming.

Primers: 60 Vbeta forward and 13 Jbeta reverse. Produced via immunoSEQ multiplex PCR; TCRdb's table is partial and in-frame only. The sample lists about 120,000 clones, 60% to 80% occurring once. The sequence was obtained from a man in his forties or fifties in good health and CMV-seropositive. The V gene is TRBV19, the J gene TRBJ2-5; maybe TRBD2 (6 bases). The end of the DNA fits TRBJ2-7 better, so the J call may be wrong. The sample comprised PBMCs. CDR3 residues: CASSKGLAYEQYF. The CDR3 region has the DNA TGTGCCAGTAGTAAGGGACTGGCCTACGAGCAGTACTTC.